Sequencing of this T cell receptor (beta chain) was carried out in a study of shared clonotypes between healthy human individuals. Study at large: Participating donors consisted of two women and three men aged 18 to 49. CD4 naive cells filled three plates per donor, CD4 memory three, CD8 naive two and CD8 memory one. General study points: Rarefaction showed that sequencing of sorted subsets was incomplete (despite large depth).

This clone was detected only once. Antigen: not known. Assay: immunoSEQ multiplex PCR; the TCRdb copy retains only in-frame clones and omits some. This repertoire shows fewer than 3 million clones, around 90% found once; its top ten account for 0.3% to 0.4%. Negatively enriched CD4+ T cells were divided by CD45RA into naive and memory. The CDR3 has 13 amino acids. Germline V gene sequence: CDR1 SGHKS, CDR2 YYEKEE (reference sequence). V lost 6 bases and J 1 base, leaving 10 bases between the germline ends. This TCR was sampled from a young man in good health. Some clones in this sample may be carry-over from other donors' samples. The specimen was naive CD4+ T cells from PBMCs. Specified subset: CD45RA+ positively selected. V usage is TRBV5-5 and J usage is TRBJ2-5, with D perhaps TRBD1 (6 bases). The CDR3 region has the DNA TGTGCCAGCACCCAGGGGAGCCAAGAGACCCAGTACTTC. It encodes CASTQGSQETQYF.